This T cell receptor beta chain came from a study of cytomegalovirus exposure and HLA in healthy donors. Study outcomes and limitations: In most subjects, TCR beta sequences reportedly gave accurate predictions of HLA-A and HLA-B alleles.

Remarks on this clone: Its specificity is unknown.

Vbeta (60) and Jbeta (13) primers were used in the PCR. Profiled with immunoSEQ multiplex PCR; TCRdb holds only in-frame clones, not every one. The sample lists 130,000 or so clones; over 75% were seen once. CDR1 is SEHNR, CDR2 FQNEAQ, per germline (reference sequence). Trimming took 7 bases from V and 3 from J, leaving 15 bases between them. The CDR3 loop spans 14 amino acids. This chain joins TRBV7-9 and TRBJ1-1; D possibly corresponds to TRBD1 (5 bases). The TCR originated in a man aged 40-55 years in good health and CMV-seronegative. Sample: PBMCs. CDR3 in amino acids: CASIIQEPDTEAFF. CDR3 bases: TGTGCCAGCATCATACAGGAACCCGACACTGAAGCTTTCTTT.